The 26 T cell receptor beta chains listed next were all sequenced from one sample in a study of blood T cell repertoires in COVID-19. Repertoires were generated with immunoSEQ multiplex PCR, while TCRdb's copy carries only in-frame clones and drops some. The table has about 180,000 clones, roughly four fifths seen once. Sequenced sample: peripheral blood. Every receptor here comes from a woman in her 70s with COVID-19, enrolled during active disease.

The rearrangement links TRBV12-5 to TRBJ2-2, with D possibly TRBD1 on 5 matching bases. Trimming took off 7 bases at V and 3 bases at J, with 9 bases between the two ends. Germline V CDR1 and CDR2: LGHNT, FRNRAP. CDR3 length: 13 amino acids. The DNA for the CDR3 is TGTGCTAGTGCAGCAGGGTACACCGGGGAGCTGTTTTTT. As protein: CASAAGYTGELFF.

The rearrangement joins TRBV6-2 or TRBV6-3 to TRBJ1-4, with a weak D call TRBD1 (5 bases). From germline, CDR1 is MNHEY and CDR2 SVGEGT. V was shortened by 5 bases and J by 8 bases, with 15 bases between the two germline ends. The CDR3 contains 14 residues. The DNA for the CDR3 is TGTGCCAGCAGTCAAGATTCTAGGGGCGAAAAACTGTTTTTT. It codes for CASSQDSRGEKLFF.

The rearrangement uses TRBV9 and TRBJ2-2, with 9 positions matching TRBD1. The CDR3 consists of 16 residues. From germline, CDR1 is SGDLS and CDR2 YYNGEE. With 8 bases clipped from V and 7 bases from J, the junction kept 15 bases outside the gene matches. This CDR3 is CASGPTGTGMVGELFF. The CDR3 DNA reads TGTGCCAGTGGACCAACCGGGACAGGGATGGTCGGGGAGCTGTTTTTT.

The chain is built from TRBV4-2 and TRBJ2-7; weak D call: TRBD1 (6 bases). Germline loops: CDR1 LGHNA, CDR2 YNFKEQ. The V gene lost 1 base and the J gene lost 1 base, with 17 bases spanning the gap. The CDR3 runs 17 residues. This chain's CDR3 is CASSQGGEARGSYEQYF. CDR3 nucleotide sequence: TGTGCCAGCAGCCAAGGGGGCGAGGCCAGGGGATCCTACGAGCAGTACTTC.

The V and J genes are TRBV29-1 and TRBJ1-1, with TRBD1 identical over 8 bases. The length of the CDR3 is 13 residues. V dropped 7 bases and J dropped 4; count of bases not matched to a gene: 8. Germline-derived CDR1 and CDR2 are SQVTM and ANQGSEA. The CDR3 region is CSAVSGGGTEAFF. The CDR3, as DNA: TGCAGCGCCGTATCAGGGGGCGGCACTGAAGCTTTCTTT.

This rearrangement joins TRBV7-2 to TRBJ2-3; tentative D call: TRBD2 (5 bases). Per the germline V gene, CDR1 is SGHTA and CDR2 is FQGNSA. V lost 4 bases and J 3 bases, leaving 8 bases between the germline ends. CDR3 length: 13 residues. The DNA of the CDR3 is TGTGCCAGCAGCTCGGACTGGACAGATACGCAGTATTTT. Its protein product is CASSSDWTDTQYF.

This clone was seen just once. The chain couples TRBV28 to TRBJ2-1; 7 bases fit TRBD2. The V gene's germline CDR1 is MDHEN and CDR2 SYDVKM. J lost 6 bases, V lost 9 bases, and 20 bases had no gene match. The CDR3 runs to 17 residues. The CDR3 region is CASRSDPGGRAVNEQFF. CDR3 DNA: TGTGCCAGTAGGAGCGACCCTGGAGGGAGGGCCGTCAATGAGCAGTTCTTC.

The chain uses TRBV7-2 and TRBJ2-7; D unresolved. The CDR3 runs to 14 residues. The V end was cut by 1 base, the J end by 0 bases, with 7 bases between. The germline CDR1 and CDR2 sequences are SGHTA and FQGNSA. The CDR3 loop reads CASSLGPSSYEQYF. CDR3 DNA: TGTGCCAGCAGCTTAGGGCCTTCCTCCTACGAGCAGTACTTC.

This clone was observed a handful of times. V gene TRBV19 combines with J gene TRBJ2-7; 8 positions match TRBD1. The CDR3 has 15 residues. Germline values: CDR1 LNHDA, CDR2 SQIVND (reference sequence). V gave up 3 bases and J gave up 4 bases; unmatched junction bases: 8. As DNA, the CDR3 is TGTGCCAGTAGTATCCCCGGGACAGGTACTTACGAGCAGTACTTC. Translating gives CASSIPGTGTYEQYF. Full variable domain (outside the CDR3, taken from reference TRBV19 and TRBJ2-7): DGGITQSPKYLFRKEGQNVTLSCEQNLNHDAMYWYRQDPGQGLRLIYYSQIVNDFQKGDIAEGYSVSREKKESFPLTVTSAQKNPTAFYLCASSIPGTGTYEQYFGPGTRLTVT.

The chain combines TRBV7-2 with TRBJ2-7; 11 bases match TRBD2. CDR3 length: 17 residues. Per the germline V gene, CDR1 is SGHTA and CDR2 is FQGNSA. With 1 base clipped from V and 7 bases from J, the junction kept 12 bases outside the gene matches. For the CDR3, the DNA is TGTGCCAGCAGCTTAGACTTGGGACTAGCGGAGTCAGAAGAGCAGTACTTC. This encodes CASSLDLGLAESEEQYF.

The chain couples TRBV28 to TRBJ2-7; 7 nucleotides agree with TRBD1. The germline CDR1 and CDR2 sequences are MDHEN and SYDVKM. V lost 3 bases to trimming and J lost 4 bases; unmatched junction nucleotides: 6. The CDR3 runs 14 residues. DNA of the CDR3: TGTGCCAGCAGTTTGCCGGACAGGCCTTACGAGCAGTACTTC. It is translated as CASSLPDRPYEQYF.

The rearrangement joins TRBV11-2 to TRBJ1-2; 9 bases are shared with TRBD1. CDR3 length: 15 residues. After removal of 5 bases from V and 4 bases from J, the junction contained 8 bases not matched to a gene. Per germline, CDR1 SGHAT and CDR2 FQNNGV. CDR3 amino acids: CASSPRDRDLYGYTF. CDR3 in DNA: TGTGCCAGCAGCCCCCGGGACAGGGACCTCTATGGCTACACCTTC.

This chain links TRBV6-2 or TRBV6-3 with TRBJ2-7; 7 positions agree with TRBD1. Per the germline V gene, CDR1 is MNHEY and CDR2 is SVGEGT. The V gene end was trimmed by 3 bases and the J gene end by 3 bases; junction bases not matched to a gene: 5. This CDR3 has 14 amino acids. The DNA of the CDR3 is TGTGCCAGCAGTTATAGAACAGGGGACTACGAGCAGTACTTC. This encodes CASSYRTGDYEQYF.

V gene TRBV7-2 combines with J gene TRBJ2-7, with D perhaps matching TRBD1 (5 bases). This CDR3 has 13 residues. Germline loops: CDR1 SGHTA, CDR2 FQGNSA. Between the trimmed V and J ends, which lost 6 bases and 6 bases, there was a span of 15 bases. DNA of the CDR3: TGTGCCAGCAGGCAGGGTGGTCGGACCGAGCAGTACTTC. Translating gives CASRQGGRTEQYF.

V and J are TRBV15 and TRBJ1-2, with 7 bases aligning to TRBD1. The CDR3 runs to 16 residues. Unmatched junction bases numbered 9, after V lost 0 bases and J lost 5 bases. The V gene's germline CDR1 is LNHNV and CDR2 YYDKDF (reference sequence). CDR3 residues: CATSRETGMSSYGYTF. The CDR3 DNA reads TGTGCCACCAGCAGAGAGACAGGGATGAGTAGTTATGGCTACACCTTC.

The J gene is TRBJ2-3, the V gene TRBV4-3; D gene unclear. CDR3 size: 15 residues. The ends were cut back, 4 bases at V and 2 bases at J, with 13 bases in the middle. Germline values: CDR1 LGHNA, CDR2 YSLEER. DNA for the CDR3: TGCGCCAGCAGCCTTAGCCTTGACTCCACAGATACGCAGTATTTT. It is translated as CASSLSLDSTDTQYF.

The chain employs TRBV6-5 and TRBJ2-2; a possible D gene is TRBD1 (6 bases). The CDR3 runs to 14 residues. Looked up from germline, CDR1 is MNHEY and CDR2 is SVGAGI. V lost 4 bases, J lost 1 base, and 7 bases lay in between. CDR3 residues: CASSLDRNTGELFF. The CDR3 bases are TGTGCCAGCAGTTTGGACAGGAACACCGGGGAGCTGTTTTTT.

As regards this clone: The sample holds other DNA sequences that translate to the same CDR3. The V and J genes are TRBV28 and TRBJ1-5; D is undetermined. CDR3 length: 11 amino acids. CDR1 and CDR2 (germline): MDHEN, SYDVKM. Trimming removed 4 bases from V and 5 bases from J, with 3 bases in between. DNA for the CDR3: TGTGCCAGCAGTTCATATCAGCCCCAGCATTTT. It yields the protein CASSSYQPQHF.

This chain's CDR3 is CASSGGNSPYEQYF. DNA for the CDR3: TGTGCCAGCAGCGGCGGGAATTCCCCCTACGAGCAGTACTTC. The chain recombines TRBV28 with TRBJ2-7; the D gene is possibly TRBD2 (6 bases). V was clipped by 6 bases and J by 2 bases, with 14 bases between them. The CDR3 contains 14 residues. The germline gives CDR1 MDHEN, CDR2 SYDVKM.

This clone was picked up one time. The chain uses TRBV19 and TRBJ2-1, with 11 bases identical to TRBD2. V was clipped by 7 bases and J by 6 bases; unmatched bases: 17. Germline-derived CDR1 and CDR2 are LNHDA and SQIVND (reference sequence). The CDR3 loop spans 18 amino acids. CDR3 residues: CASIDRARGTSGRNEQFF. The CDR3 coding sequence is TGTGCCAGTATAGACAGGGCTCGGGGGACTAGCGGACGCAATGAGCAGTTCTTC.

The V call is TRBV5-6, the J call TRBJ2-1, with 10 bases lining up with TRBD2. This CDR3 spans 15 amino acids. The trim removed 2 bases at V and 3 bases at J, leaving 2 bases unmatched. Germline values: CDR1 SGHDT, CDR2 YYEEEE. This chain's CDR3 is CASSFGTSDYNEQFF. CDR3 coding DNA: TGTGCCAGCAGCTTCGGGACTAGCGACTACAATGAGCAGTTCTTC.

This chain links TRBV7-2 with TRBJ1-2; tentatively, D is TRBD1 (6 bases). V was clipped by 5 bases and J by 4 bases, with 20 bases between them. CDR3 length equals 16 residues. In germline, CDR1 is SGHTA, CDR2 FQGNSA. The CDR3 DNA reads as TGTGCCAGCAGCCCAGGTCACAGGGATGGGGGCTATGGCTACACCTTC. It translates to CASSPGHRDGGYGYTF.

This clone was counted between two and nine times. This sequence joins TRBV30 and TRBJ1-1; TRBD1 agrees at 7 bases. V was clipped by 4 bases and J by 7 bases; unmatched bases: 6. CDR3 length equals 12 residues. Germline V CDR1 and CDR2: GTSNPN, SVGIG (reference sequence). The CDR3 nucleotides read TGTGCCTGGACCTTATGGGACAGTGAAGCTTTCTTT. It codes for CAWTLWDSEAFF.

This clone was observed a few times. Here the CDR3 DNA reads TGTGCCAGCAGCTCCTCAGATACGCAGTATTTT. Protein: CASSSSDTQYF. This chain links TRBV11-3 with TRBJ2-3; D call uncertain. The ends were cut back, 4 bases at V and 4 bases at J, with 3 bases in the middle. Germline lookup yields CDR1 SGHNT and CDR2 YENEEA. This CDR3 comprises 11 residues. Using reference TRBV11-3 and TRBJ2-3 for the parts outside the CDR3, the full variable domain is EAGVVQSPRYKIIEKKQPVAFWCNPISGHNTLYWYLQNLGQGPELLIRYENEEAVDDSQLPKDRFSAERLKGVDSTLKIQPAELGDSAVYLCASSSSDTQYFGPGTRLTVL.

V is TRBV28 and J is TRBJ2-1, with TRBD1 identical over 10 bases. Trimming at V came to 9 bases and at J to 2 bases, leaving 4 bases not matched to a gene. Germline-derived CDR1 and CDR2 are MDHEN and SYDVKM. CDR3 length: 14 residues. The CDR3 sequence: CASMGQGTYNEQFF. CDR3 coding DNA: TGTGCCAGTATGGGACAGGGGACCTACAATGAGCAGTTCTTC.

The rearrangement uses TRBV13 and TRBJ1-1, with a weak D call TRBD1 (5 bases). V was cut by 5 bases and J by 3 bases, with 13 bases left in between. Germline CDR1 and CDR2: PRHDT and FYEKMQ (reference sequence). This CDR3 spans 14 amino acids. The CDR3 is CASSPIGGDTEAFF. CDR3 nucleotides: TGTGCCAGCAGCCCCATTGGGGGGGACACTGAAGCTTTCTTT.